The clone carrying this TCR beta chain was seen only a few times. Its specificity is unknown. The data originate from a study of response to subunit inactivated influenza vaccine. Study-wide results and limits: Each seasonal flu vaccination may recruit only limited new T cells, authors suggested.

TCRdb passed the RT-PCR reads through MiXCR, listing each CDR3 protein once. The profile shows 630,000 or so distinct CDR3 sequences, more than 15% of them singletons. The receptor was derived from a middle-aged man who received an inactivated influenza vaccine. The sample here was PBMCs from blood, taken less than 13 days after vaccination.

The CDR3 bases are TGTGCCAGCAGCTTTCGGGCCTTACCTGAAAAACTGTTTTTT. This encodes CASSFRALPEKLFF. The chain is built from TRBV7-2 and TRBJ1-4, with D hard to call. Germline CDR1 reads SGHTA; CDR2 reads FQGNSA. There are 14 residues in the CDR3. V was shortened by 3 bases and J by 7 bases, with 12 bases between the two germline ends.